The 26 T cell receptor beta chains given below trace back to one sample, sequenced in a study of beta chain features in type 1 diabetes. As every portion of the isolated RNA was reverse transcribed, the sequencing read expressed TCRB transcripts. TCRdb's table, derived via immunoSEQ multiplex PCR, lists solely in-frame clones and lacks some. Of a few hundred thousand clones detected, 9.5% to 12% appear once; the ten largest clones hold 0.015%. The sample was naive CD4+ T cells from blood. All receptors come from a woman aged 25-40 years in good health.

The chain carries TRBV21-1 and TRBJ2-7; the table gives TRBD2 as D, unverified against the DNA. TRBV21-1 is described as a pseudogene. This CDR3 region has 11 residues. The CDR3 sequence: CARRGAYEQYF. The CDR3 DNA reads TGTGCCAGAAGAGGAGCCTACGAGCAGTACTTC.

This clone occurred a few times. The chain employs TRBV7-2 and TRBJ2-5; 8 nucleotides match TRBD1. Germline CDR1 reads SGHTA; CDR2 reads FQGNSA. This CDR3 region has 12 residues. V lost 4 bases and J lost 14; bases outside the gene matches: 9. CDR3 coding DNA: TGTGCCAGCAGCTCTCCCCGGACAGGGATATACTTC. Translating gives CASSSPRTGIYF.

The CDR3 region has the DNA TGTGCCAGCAGTAGAGACCAAGAGACCCAGTACTTC. This gives the protein CASSRDQETQYF. The rearrangement joins TRBV2 to TRBJ2-5; D ambiguous. The CDR3 is made up of 12 amino acids. The V end was cut by 5 bases, the J end by 0 bases, with 4 bases between. Germline loops: CDR1 SNHLY, CDR2 FYNNEI.

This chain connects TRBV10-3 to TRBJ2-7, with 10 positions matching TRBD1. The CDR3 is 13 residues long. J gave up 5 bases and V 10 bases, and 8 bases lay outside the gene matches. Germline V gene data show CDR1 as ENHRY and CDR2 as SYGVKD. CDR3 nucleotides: TGTGCCACCAGGACAGGGGGAGTGGACGAGCAGTACTTC. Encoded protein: CATRTGGVDEQYF.

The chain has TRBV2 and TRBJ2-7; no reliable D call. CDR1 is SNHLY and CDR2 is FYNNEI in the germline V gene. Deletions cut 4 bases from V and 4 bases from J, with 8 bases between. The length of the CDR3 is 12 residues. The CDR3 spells CASSGRGYEQYF. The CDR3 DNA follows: TGTGCCAGCAGTGGTCGAGGTTACGAGCAGTACTTC. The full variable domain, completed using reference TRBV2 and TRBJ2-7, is EPEVTQTPSHQVTQMGQEVILRCVPISNHLYFYWYRQILGQKVEFLVSFYNNEISEKSEIFDDQFSVERPDGSNFTLKIRSTKLEDSAMYFCASSGRGYEQYFGPGTRLTVT.

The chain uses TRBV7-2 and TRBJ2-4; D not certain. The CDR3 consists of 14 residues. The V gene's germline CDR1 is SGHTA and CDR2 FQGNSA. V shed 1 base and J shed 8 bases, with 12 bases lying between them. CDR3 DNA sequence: TGTGCCAGCAGCTTAGGACCGGTAGAGGACATTCAGTACTTC. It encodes CASSLGPVEDIQYF.

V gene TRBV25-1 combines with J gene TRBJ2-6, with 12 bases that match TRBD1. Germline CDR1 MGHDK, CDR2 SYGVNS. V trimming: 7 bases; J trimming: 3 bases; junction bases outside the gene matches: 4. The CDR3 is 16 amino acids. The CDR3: CASMGQGADGANVLTF. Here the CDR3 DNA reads TGTGCCAGCATGGGACAGGGGGCCGATGGGGCCAACGTCCTGACTTTC.

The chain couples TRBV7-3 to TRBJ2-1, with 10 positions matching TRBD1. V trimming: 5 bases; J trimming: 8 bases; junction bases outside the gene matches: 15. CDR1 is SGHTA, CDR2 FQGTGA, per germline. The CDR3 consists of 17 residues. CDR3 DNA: TGTGCCAGCAGCCAAATCGCTACTCGGGACAGGGGCCATGAGCAGTTCTTC. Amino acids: CASSQIATRDRGHEQFF.

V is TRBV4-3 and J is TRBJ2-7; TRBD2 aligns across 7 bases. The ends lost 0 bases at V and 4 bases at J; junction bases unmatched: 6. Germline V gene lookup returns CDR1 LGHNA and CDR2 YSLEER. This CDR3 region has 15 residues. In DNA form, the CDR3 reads TGCGCCAGCAGCCAAGATCCCCGGACTAGTTACGAGCAGTACTTC. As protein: CASSQDPRTSYEQYF.

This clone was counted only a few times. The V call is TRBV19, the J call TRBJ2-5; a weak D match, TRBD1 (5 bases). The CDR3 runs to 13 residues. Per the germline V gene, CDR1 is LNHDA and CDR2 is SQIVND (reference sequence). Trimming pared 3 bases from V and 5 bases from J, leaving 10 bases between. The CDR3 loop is CASSIGARETQYF. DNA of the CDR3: TGTGCCAGTAGTATTGGGGCGCGGGAGACCCAGTACTTC.

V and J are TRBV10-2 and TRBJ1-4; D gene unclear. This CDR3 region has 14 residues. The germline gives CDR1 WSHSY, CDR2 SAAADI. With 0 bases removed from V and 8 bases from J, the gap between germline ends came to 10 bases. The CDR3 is CASSESIGGEKLFF. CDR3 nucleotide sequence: TGCGCCAGCAGTGAGTCGATCGGAGGGGAAAAACTGTTTTTT.

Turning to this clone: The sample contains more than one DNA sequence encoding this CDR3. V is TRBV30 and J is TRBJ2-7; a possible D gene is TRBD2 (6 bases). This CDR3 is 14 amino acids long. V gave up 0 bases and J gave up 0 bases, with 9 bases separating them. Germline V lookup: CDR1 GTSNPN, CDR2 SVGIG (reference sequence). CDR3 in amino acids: CAWSVGGVSYEQYF. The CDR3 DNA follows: TGTGCCTGGAGTGTCGGGGGTGTCTCCTACGAGCAGTACTTC.

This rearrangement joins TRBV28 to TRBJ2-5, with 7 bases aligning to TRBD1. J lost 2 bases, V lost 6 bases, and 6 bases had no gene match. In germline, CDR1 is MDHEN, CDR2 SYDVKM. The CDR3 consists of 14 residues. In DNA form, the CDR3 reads TGTGCCAGCAGGTCACCGGGACAGCAAGAGACCCAGTACTTC. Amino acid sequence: CASRSPGQQETQYF. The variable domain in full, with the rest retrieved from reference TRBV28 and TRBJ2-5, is DVKVTQSSRYLVKRTGEKVFLECVQDMDHENMFWYRQDPGLGLRLIYFSYDVKMKEKGDIPEGYSVSREKKERFSLILESASTNQTSMYLCASRSPGQQETQYFGPGTRLLVL.

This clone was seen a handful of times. This chain's CDR3 is CAWSFQVNYGYTF. The CDR3 bases are TGTGCCTGGAGTTTTCAGGTCAACTATGGCTACACCTTC. V and J are TRBV30 and TRBJ1-2; D ambiguous. The V end lost 2 bases, the J end lost 2 bases, and 9 bases lay between the germline ends. Germline V CDR1 and CDR2: GTSNPN, SVGIG (reference sequence). The CDR3 contains 13 residues.

The CDR3 region has the DNA TGTGCCAGCAGTCCCGGGACAGGGGGGGCCTACGAGCAGTACTTC. Its translation: CASSPGTGGAYEQYF. The V and J genes are TRBV28 and TRBJ2-7, with TRBD1 matching over 11 bases. Germline CDR1 is MDHEN and CDR2 is SYDVKM. The V and J ends lost 5 bases and 2 bases, in that order; junction bases with no gene match: 5. The CDR3 is made up of 15 amino acids.

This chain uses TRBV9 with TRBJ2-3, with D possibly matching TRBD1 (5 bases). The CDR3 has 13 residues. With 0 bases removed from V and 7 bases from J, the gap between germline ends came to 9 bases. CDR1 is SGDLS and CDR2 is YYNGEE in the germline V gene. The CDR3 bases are TGTGCCAGCAGCGTAGAAGACAGACATACGCAGTATTTT. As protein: CASSVEDRHTQYF.

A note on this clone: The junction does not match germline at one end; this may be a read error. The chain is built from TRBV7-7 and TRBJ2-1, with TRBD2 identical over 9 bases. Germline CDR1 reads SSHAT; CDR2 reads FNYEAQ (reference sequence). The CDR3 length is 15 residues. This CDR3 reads CASSQTSGEYNEQFF. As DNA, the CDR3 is TGTGCTAGCAGCCAGACTAGCGGAGAGTACAATGAGCAGTTCTTC. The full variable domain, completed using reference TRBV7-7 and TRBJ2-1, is GAGVSQSPRYKVTKRGQDVTLRCDPISSHATLYWYQQALGQGPEFLTYFNYEAQPDKSGLPSDRFSAERPEGSISTLTIQRTEQRDSAMYRCASSQTSGEYNEQFFGPGTRLTVL.

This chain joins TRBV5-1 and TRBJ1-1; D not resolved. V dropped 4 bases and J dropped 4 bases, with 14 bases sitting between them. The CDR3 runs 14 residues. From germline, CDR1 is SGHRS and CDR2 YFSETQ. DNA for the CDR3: TGCGCCAGCAGCATGAAGCAGGTGGGCACTGAAGCTTTCTTT. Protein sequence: CASSMKQVGTEAFF.

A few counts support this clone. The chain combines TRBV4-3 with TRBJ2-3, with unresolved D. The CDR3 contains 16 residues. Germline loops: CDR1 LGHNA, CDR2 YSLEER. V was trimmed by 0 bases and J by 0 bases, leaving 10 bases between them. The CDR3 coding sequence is TGCGCCAGCAGCCAAGATCTAACAGCTAGCACAGATACGCAGTATTTT. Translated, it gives CASSQDLTASTDTQYF.

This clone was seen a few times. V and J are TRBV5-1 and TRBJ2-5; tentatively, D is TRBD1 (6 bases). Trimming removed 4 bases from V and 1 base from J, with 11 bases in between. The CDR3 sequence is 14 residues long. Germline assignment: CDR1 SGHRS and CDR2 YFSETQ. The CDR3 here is CASSLRTAQETQYF. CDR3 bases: TGCGCCAGCAGCCTCAGGACAGCCCAAGAGACCCAGTACTTC.

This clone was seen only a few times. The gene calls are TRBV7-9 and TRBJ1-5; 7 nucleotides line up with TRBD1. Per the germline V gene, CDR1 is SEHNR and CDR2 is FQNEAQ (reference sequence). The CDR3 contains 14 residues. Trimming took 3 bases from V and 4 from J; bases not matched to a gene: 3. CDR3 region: CASSFGRGNQPQHF. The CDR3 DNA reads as TGTGCCAGCAGCTTTGGCAGGGGGAATCAGCCCCAGCATTTT.

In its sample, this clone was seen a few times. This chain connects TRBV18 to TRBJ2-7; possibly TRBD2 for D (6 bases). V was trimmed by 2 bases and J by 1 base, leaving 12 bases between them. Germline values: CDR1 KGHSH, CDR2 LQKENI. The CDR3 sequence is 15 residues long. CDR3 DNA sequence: TGTGCCAGCTCACCAGGAGCTAGCGCTTCCTACGAGCAGTACTTC. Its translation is CASSPGASASYEQYF.

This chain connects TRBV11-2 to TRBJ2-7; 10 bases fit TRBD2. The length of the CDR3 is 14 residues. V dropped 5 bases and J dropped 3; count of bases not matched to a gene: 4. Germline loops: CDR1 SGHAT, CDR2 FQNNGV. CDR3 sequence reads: CASSAGTSVYEQYF. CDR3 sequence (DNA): TGTGCCAGCAGCGCCGGGACTAGCGTCTACGAGCAGTACTTC.

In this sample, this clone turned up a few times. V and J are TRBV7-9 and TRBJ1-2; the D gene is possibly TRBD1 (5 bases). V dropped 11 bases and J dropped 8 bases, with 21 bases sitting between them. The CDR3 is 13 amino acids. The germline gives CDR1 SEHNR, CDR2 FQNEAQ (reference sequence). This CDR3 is CAGSRTPPEGYTF. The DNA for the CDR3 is TGTGCCGGTAGCCGGACACCCCCGGAAGGCTACACCTTC.

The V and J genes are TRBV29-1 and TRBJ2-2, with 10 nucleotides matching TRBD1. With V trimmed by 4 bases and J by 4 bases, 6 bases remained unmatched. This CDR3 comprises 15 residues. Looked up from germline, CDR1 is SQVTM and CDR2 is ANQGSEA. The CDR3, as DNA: TGCAGCGTTGGTGACAGGGGGCCAACCACCGGGGAGCTGTTTTTT. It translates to CSVGDRGPTTGELFF.

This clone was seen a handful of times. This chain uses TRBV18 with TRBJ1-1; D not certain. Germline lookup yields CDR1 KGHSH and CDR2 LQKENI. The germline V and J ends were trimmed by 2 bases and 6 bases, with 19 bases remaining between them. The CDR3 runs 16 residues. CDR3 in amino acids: CASSPTYVMVGAEAFF. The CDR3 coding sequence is TGTGCCAGCTCACCAACCTATGTAATGGTCGGGGCTGAAGCTTTCTTT.